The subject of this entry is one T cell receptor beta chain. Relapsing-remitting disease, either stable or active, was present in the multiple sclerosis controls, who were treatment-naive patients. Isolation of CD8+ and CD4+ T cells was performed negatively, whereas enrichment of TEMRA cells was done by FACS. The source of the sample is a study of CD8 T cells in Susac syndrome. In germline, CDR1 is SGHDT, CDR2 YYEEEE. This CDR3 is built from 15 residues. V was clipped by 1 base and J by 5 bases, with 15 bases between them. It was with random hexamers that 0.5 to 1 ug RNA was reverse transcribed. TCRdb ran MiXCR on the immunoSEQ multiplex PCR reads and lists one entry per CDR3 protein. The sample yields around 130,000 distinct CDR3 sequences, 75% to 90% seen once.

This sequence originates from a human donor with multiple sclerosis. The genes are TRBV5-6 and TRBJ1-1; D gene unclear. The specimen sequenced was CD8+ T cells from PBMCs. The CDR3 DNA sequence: TGTGCCAGCAGCTTGAAATTGGCGAGGGTGACTGAAGCTTTCTTT. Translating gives CASSLKLARVTEAFF.